Below are 13 T cell receptor beta chains sequenced from a single sample in a study of early T cells in non-severe SARS-CoV-2 infection (dated by TCRdb to the early 2020s). The method was 5' RACE. Data came from a NextSeq 500. TCRdb applied fastp at Q25 and MiXCR to the public reads, then kept only in-frame beta chains. Merged by CDR3 protein, the rows form single entries marked with the most common genes and DNA. The sample includes roughly 45,000 distinct CDR3 sequences, with 11% observed a single time. The ten biggest clones cover 20% to 25% of the sample. Source material: whole blood. These receptors all stem from an adult who was a healthcare worker with PCR-confirmed SARS-CoV-2 infection or an uninfected control (not recorded which).

This clonotype was observed a handful of times. The CDR3: CASSGGDQNEKLFF. The DNA of the CDR3 is TGCGCCAGCAGTGGGGGCGACCAGAATGAAAAACTGTTTTTT. The chain has TRBV5-1 and TRBJ1-4; the D gene is possibly TRBD1 (6 bases). This CDR3 comprises 14 residues. Trimming shortened V by 5 bases and J by 5 bases, and 13 bases separated the two germline ends. Germline CDR1 is SGHRS and CDR2 is YFSETQ. The full variable domain, in which reference TRBV5-1 and TRBJ1-4 provide the parts outside the CDR3, is KAGVTQTPRYLIKTRGQQVTLSCSPISGHRSVSWYQQTPGQGLQFLFEYFSETQRNKGNFPGRFSGRQFSNSRSEMNVSTLELGDSALYLCASSGGDQNEKLFFGSGTQLSVL.

This clonotype was counted ten times or more. This rearrangement joins TRBV29-1 to TRBJ2-5; no clear D gene. CDR1 is SQVTM and CDR2 is ANQGSEA in the germline V gene. V was clipped by 7 bases and J by 0 bases, with 9 bases between them. The CDR3 loop spans 12 amino acids. The CDR3 nucleotides read TGCAGCGCGCTAGACAACCAAGAGACCCAGTACTTC. This sequence encodes CSALDNQETQYF.

This rearrangement joins TRBV24-1 to TRBJ2-5; a possible D gene is TRBD2 (5 bases). The CDR3 totals 15 residues. Trimming removed 7 bases at V and 2 bases at J, with 16 bases between. Germline V gene lookup returns CDR1 KGHDR and CDR2 SFDVKD. The CDR3 DNA follows: TGTGCCACCAGCACCGCCGGGAAAAGACAAGAGACCCAGTACTTC. It yields the protein CATSTAGKRQETQYF.

This clonotype occurred a few times. J is TRBJ2-7 and V is TRBV7-9, with 7 bases matching TRBD1. Germline CDR1 reads SEHNR; CDR2 reads FQNEAQ (reference sequence). V trimming: 1 base; J trimming: 4 bases; junction bases outside the gene matches: 10. This CDR3 has 16 residues. CDR3 loop: CASSLVGNRGRYEQYF. CDR3 DNA: TGTGCCAGCAGCTTAGTAGGGAACAGGGGAAGGTACGAGCAGTACTTC.

This clonotype was picked up many times. The V and J genes are TRBV5-4 and TRBJ2-6; possibly TRBD1 for D (5 bases). V lost 0 bases, J lost 0 bases, and 7 bases lay in between. Germline V gene lookup returns CDR1 SGHNT and CDR2 YYREEE (reference sequence). There are 16 residues in the CDR3. CDR3 sequence: CASSLGQPSGANVLTF. The CDR3 DNA reads as TGTGCCAGCAGCTTGGGACAGCCCTCTGGGGCCAACGTCCTGACTTTC.

Many counts were recorded for this clonotype. The chain is built from TRBV27 and TRBJ2-2; perhaps TRBD1 as D (5 bases). The CDR3 runs 16 residues. CDR1 is MNHEY and CDR2 is SMNVEV in the germline V gene (reference sequence). Deletions cut 5 bases from V and 3 bases from J, with 16 bases between. CDR3 protein: CASSPPFRGDTGELFF. The DNA for the CDR3 is TGTGCCAGCAGTCCTCCATTTAGGGGTGACACCGGGGAGCTGTTTTTT.

This clonotype appeared many times. The chain recombines TRBV4-2 with TRBJ1-2, with 7 bases fitting TRBD1. The CDR3 is 13 amino acids. Germline CDR1 reads LGHNA; CDR2 reads YNFKEQ. V lost 1 base to trimming and J lost 6 bases; unmatched junction nucleotides: 2. CDR3 amino acids: CASSQGDRDGYTF. The CDR3 coding sequence is TGTGCCAGCAGCCAAGGGGACAGAGATGGCTACACCTTC.

This clonotype was seen repeatedly, ten times or more. The chain combines TRBV28 with TRBJ2-7; D is tentatively TRBD1 or TRBD2 (7 bases each). The ends were cut back, 8 bases at V and 4 bases at J, with 18 bases in the middle. In germline, CDR1 is MDHEN, CDR2 SYDVKM. This CDR3 is built from 14 residues. CDR3: CASCGLDREYEQYF. The CDR3 nucleotides read TGTGCCAGCTGTGGACTAGACAGGGAGTACGAGCAGTACTTC.

This clonotype was recorded at least ten times. The chain uses TRBV12-3 or TRBV12-4 and TRBJ1-2, with 10 nucleotides matching TRBD1. V shed 6 bases and J 2 bases; nucleotides not matched to a gene: 9. CDR3 length equals 16 residues. The CDR3 spells CASSYNWDRGNYGYTF. CDR3 in DNA: TGTGCCAGCAGCTATAACTGGGACAGGGGCAACTATGGCTACACCTTC.

Only a few counts were recorded for this clonotype. The chain links TRBV29-1 to TRBJ1-2; no clear D gene. This CDR3 is 10 amino acids long. Germline V gene sequence: CDR1 SQVTM, CDR2 ANQGSEA. Between the trimmed V and J ends, which lost 3 bases and 7 bases, there was a span of 6 bases. CDR3 residues: CSVDSAGYTF. The CDR3 DNA is TGCAGCGTTGATTCTGCTGGCTACACCTTC.

This clonotype was picked up a small number of times. This chain uses TRBV7-2 with TRBJ2-5; D unresolved. The germline V gene encodes CDR1 SGHTA and CDR2 FQGNSA. Between the trimmed V and J ends, which lost 6 bases and 0 bases, there was a span of 11 bases. The CDR3 has 14 residues. Here the CDR3 reads CASSPKDHQETQYF. CDR3 sequence (DNA): TGTGCCAGCAGTCCAAAAGACCACCAAGAGACCCAGTACTTC. The complete variable domain, with remaining parts taken from reference TRBV7-2 and TRBJ2-5, reads GAGVSQSPSNKVTEKGKDVELRCDPISGHTALYWYRQSLGQGLEFLIYFQGNSAPDKSGLPSDRFSAERTGGSVSTLTIQRTQQEDSAVYLCASSPKDHQETQYFGPGTRLLVL.

The rearrangement links TRBV5-5 to TRBJ2-5; D perhaps matches TRBD2 (6 bases). With 4 bases removed from V and 9 bases from J, the gap between germline ends came to 19 bases. This CDR3 has 14 residues. Germline-derived CDR1 and CDR2 are SGHKS and YYEKEE (reference sequence). CDR3 protein: CASSPGLTGTSQYF. In DNA form, the CDR3 reads TGTGCCAGCAGCCCGGGACTTACGGGGACGTCCCAGTACTTC.

At least ten counts were recorded for this clonotype. V and J are TRBV29-1 and TRBJ2-1; 7 nucleotides align to TRBD2. Trimming removed 5 bases from V and 9 bases from J; junction bases left unmatched: 7. The germline V gene has CDR1 SQVTM and CDR2 ANQGSEA. The CDR3 runs 12 residues. Here the CDR3 DNA reads TGCAGCGTTCGTGCGGGAGCACGTGAGCAGTTCTTC. As protein: CSVRAGAREQFF.